The rows below give T cell receptor beta chains drawn from one sample of a study of T cells in Graves' hyperthyroidism and ophthalmopathy. TCRdb redid the calling of the multiplex PCR reads with MiXCR, one entry per CDR3 protein. The sample shows 700,000 to 950,000 distinct CDR3 sequences, about 35% of them seen only once. The sample was blood. Receptors originate from a woman aged 40 to 55 with Graves' hyperthyroidism. Each CDR3 is given with its conserved first and last residue. A D gene is named only where the DNA matches it firmly. Not all rows give a size; the values are once, few, many and, for expanded clones, a class.

j_gene: TRBJ1-5
abundance: NA
v_gene: TRBV30
d_gene: NA
CDR3nt: TGTGCCTGGACAGGGAAGGGAAATCAGCCCCAGCATTTT
CDR3aa: CAWTGKGNQPQHF

j_gene: TRBJ2-5
abundance: NA
v_gene: TRBV7-2
d_gene: TRBD2
CDR3nt: TGTGCCAGCAGCTTAGACGGCGGGAGTACGGCGACCCAGTACTTC
CDR3aa: CASSLDGGSTATQYF

j_gene: TRBJ1-3
abundance: NA
v_gene: TRBV7-2
d_gene: NA
CDR3nt: TGCGCCAGCAGCCACCTCCCCCGGGACACCTTAGACTCTGGAAACACCATATATTTT
CDR3aa: CASSHLPRDTLDSGNTIYF

j_gene: TRBJ2-2
abundance: few
v_gene: TRBV12-3/TRBV12-4
d_gene: NA
CDR3nt: TGTGCCAGCAGTCCCAGGGTTGCCGGGGAGCTGTTTTTT
CDR3aa: CASSPRVAGELFF

j_gene: TRBJ1-6
abundance: many
v_gene: TRBV19
d_gene: NA
CDR3nt: TGTGCCAGTAGTGGCCGACGGACAGATAATTCACCCCTCCACTTT
CDR3aa: CASSGRRTDNSPLHF

j_gene: TRBJ2-5
abundance: few
v_gene: TRBV5-1
d_gene: NA
CDR3nt: TGCGCCAGCAGCTTGGACACGACAGAAGAGACCCAGTACTTC
CDR3aa: CASSLDTTEETQYF

j_gene: TRBJ2-1
abundance: NA
v_gene: TRBV5-1
d_gene: TRBD2
CDR3nt: TGCGCCAGCAGCGAGACTAGCCAGGCGAATGAGCAGTTCTTC
CDR3aa: CASSETSQANEQFF

j_gene: TRBJ1-2
abundance: many
v_gene: TRBV29-1
d_gene: TRBD1
CDR3nt: TGCAGCGTTGTTGGAATTGCAGGGGGCGGCGGCTACACCTTC
CDR3aa: CSVVGIAGGGGYTF

j_gene: TRBJ2-2
abundance: NA
v_gene: TRBV5-6
d_gene: NA
CDR3nt: TGTGCCAGCAGCTTGGCCCTAGCCCCCGGGGAGCTGTTTTTT
CDR3aa: CASSLALAPGELFF

j_gene: TRBJ1-5
abundance: NA
v_gene: TRBV25-1
d_gene: TRBD1
CDR3nt: TGTGCCAGCTCGTCACAGGGGCGCGGCTCTGGTCAGCCCCAGCATTTT
CDR3aa: CASSSQGRGSGQPQHF

j_gene: TRBJ1-5
abundance: NA
v_gene: TRBV24-1
d_gene: NA
CDR3nt: TGTGCCACCAGTGATTACCGGGCGAACAATCAGCCCCAGCATTTT
CDR3aa: CATSDYRANNQPQHF

j_gene: TRBJ1-4
abundance: once
v_gene: TRBV6-2/TRBV6-3
d_gene: NA
CDR3nt: TGTGCCAGCAGGACATCGGACCGGTCAGCTTTCAACATTAATGAAAAACTGTTTTTT
CDR3aa: CASRTSDRSAFNINEKLFF

j_gene: TRBJ1-2
abundance: many
v_gene: TRBV7-9
d_gene: NA
CDR3nt: TGTGCCAGCAGCACTACAGGGCCCTATGGCTACACCTTC
CDR3aa: CASSTTGPYGYTF

j_gene: TRBJ1-4
abundance: NA
v_gene: TRBV10-3
d_gene: NA
CDR3nt: TGTGCCATCAGAAGGGGAGCAACTAATGAAAAACTGTTTTTT
CDR3aa: CAIRRGATNEKLFF

j_gene: TRBJ2-2
abundance: few
v_gene: TRBV19
d_gene: NA
CDR3nt: TGTGCCAGTAGTATCCTCCTAGGGGAGCTGTTTTTT
CDR3aa: CASSILLGELFF

j_gene: TRBJ1-1
abundance: few
v_gene: TRBV20-1
d_gene: NA
CDR3nt: TGCAGTGCCCTGATTGGAGGGCCCACTGAAGCTTTCTTT
CDR3aa: CSALIGGPTEAFF

j_gene: TRBJ2-5
abundance: many
v_gene: TRBV29-1
d_gene: TRBD1
CDR3nt: TGCAGCGTTGGGGGACAGTCTCAAGAGACCCAGTACTTC
CDR3aa: CSVGGQSQETQYF

j_gene: TRBJ2-7
abundance: many
v_gene: TRBV7-9
d_gene: NA
CDR3nt: TGTGCCAGCAGCTACCAGTCCTACGAGCAGTACTTC
CDR3aa: CASSYQSYEQYF

j_gene: TRBJ2-3
abundance: NA
v_gene: TRBV6-2/TRBV6-3
d_gene: NA
CDR3nt: TGTGCCAGCATCGCGGGACTCACAGATACGCAGTATTTT
CDR3aa: CASIAGLTDTQYF

j_gene: TRBJ1-5
abundance: many
v_gene: TRBV24-1
d_gene: NA
CDR3nt: TGTGCCACCAGTTTTGCGGGGAGTCAGCCCCAGCATTTT
CDR3aa: CATSFAGSQPQHF

j_gene: TRBJ1-1
abundance: NA
v_gene: TRBV10-3
d_gene: TRBD1
CDR3nt: TGTGCCACCCAGCGACAGGGGAACACTGAAGCTTTCTTT
CDR3aa: CATQRQGNTEAFF

j_gene: TRBJ2-1
abundance: NA
v_gene: TRBV24-1
d_gene: NA
CDR3nt: TGTGCCACCAGTGATTTGGGCAGGGCACCGTACAATGAGCAGTTCTTC
CDR3aa: CATSDLGRAPYNEQFF